Listed below are T cell receptor beta chains from one sample, sequenced in a study of T cells in Graves' hyperthyroidism and ophthalmopathy. TCRdb recomputed calls from the multiplex PCR reads with MiXCR, one row per CDR3 protein. The table includes some 490,000 distinct CDR3 sequences, around a fifth detected once. Material for sequencing was blood. Receptor source: a woman in her seventies with Graves' ophthalmopathy. Each CDR3 is given with its conserved first and last residue. A D gene is named only where the DNA matches it firmly. The size entry is marked missing in some rows and otherwise reads once, few, many or a size class.

>NA|TRBV30|few|TRBJ2-5
CALSWVSTAETQYF
TGTGCCTTATCCTGGGTTTCTACCGCGGAGACCCAGTACTTC
>NA|TRBV29-1|NA|TRBJ2-7
CSVGIGQPQEQYF
TGCAGCGTTGGAATCGGACAGCCCCAAGAGCAGTACTTC
>TRBD2|TRBV11-2|many|TRBJ2-7
CASSRGLAGEDEQYF
TGTGCCAGCAGCCGGGGACTAGCGGGAGAGGATGAGCAGTACTTC
>NA|TRBV2|many|TRBJ2-7
CASKGGPWGVHEQYF
TGTGCCAGCAAGGGGGGACCCTGGGGCGTCCACGAGCAGTACTTC
>NA|TRBV15|NA|TRBJ2-1
CATSRDLARFNEQFF
TGTGCCACCAGCAGAGATCTGGCCAGATTCAATGAGCAGTTCTTC
>TRBD1|TRBV2|many|TRBJ1-2
CASSGSTGGHYGYTF
TGTGCCAGCAGTGGGTCGACAGGGGGACACTATGGCTACACCTTC
>TRBD1|TRBV5-1|many|TRBJ1-1
CASSPDRANTEAFF
TGCGCCAGCAGCCCGGACAGGGCTAACACTGAAGCTTTCTTT
>NA|TRBV20-1|NA|TRBJ2-1
CSATGTAAYNEQFF
TGCAGTGCTACCGGCACGGCCGCCTACAATGAGCAGTTCTTC
>TRBD2|TRBV7-9|many|TRBJ2-5
CASSLDGRAGETQYF
TGTGCCAGCAGCTTAGACGGGAGGGCCGGAGAGACCCAGTACTTC
>NA|TRBV7-2|NA|TRBJ1-2
CASSLDGARRYGYTF
TGTGCCAGCAGCTTAGACGGAGCCCGCCGCTATGGCTACACCTTC
>NA|TRBV7-8|few|TRBJ2-7
CASSLTVAYEQYF
TGTGCCAGCAGTTTGACAGTTGCCTACGAGCAGTACTTC
>TRBD1|TRBV5-6|NA|TRBJ2-2
CASSWGTAGELFF
TGTGCCAGCAGCTGGGGGACAGCCGGGGAGCTGTTTTTT
>NA|TRBV7-2|many|TRBJ2-2
CASSLRVRANTGELFF
TGTGCCAGCAGCTTAAGGGTTCGGGCGAACACCGGGGAGCTGTTTTTT
>NA|TRBV29-1|NA|TRBJ1-1
CSATSTGATEAFF
TGCAGCGCCACCTCGACGGGGGCCACTGAAGCTTTCTTT
>NA|TRBV6-5|many|TRBJ1-2
CASSYSDRNYGYTF
TGTGCCAGCAGTTACTCGGACAGAAACTATGGCTACACCTTC
>NA|TRBV4-3|many|TRBJ2-1
CASSQEAGQVEQFF
TGCGCCAGCAGCCAAGAGGCAGGGCAGGTTGAGCAGTTCTTC
>TRBD1|TRBV20-1|NA|TRBJ2-5
CSATGQGQETQYF
TGCAGTGCTACGGGACAGGGTCAAGAGACCCAGTACTTC
>NA|TRBV18|few|TRBJ1-1
CASSPSWGLETEAFF
TGTGCCAGCTCACCGAGTTGGGGGTTGGAAACTGAAGCTTTCTTT
>TRBD1|TRBV28|many|TRBJ1-2
CASSLGTGAYGYTF
TGTGCCAGCAGTCTCGGGACAGGGGCTTATGGCTACACCTTC
>TRBD1|TRBV7-6|few|TRBJ1-1
CASSLEGGRDTEAFF
TGTGCCAGCAGCTTAGAAGGGGGCCGGGACACTGAAGCTTTCTTT
>NA|TRBV6-1|NA|TRBJ1-6
CASSRGGGQESPLHF
TGTGCCAGCAGTCGCGGCGGGGGGCAGGAGTCACCCCTCCACTTT
>NA|TRBV6-2/TRBV6-3|NA|TRBJ2-1
CASSYIEVGVGEQFF
TGTGCCAGCAGTTACATAGAGGTAGGGGTGGGGGAGCAGTTCTTC
>TRBD2|TRBV28|many|TRBJ2-5
CASSSPLSGGSLRETQYF
TGTGCCAGCAGTTCCCCTCTTTCGGGGGGAAGTCTACGAGAGACCCAGTACTTC
>TRBD2|TRBV7-9|NA|TRBJ2-1
CASSLEGLANNEQFF
TGTGCCAGCAGCTTGGAGGGACTAGCAAACAATGAGCAGTTCTTC
>TRBD1|TRBV27|NA|TRBJ2-5
CASSSQTGIETQYF
TGTGCCAGCAGTTCCCAGACAGGGATAGAGACCCAGTACTTC
>NA|TRBV19|NA|TRBJ1-1
CASSAQGGLKTEAFF
TGTGCCAGTAGTGCACAGGGAGGTTTGAAGACTGAAGCTTTCTTT
>NA|TRBV3-1|NA|TRBJ1-5
CASSQDRQAGNQPQHF
TGTGCCAGCAGCCAAGATCGACAGGCGGGCAATCAGCCCCAGCATTTT
>NA|TRBV18|few|TRBJ2-7
CASSRGAPYEQYF
TGTGCCAGCTCACGGGGGGCTCCCTACGAGCAGTACTTC
>TRBD2|TRBV29-1|few|TRBJ2-1
CSVDPRGLAGGDEQFF
TGCAGCGTTGACCCCCGAGGACTAGCGGGAGGGGATGAGCAGTTCTTC
>NA|TRBV30|NA|TRBJ1-5
CAWSAGVGNQPQHF
TGTGCCTGGAGTGCAGGGGTGGGCAATCAGCCCCAGCATTTT
>TRBD1|TRBV10-3|few|TRBJ1-1
CAVRDRGRGAEAFF
TGTGCCGTCCGGGACAGGGGGCGAGGGGCTGAAGCTTTCTTT
>TRBD1|TRBV20-1|few|TRBJ2-2
CSALIGQGASGELFF
TGCAGTGCCCTTATCGGACAGGGGGCGTCGGGGGAGCTGTTTTTT
>NA|TRBV20-1|few|TRBJ2-7
CSAAQRDIFIYEQYF
TGCAGTGCTGCGCAGAGAGATATCTTCATCTACGAGCAGTACTTC
>TRBD1|TRBV9|NA|TRBJ1-1
CASSPRETGIRTEAFF
TGTGCCAGCAGCCCCCGAGAGACAGGGATAAGAACTGAAGCTTTCTTT
>TRBD2|TRBV7-9|many|TRBJ2-1
CASSATSGMNEQFF
TGTGCCAGCAGCGCGACTAGCGGGATGAATGAGCAGTTCTTC
>TRBD2|TRBV11-2|many|TRBJ2-1
CASSRLAGKTNEQFF
TGTGCCAGCAGCCGGCTAGCGGGAAAGACCAATGAGCAGTTCTTC
>NA|TRBV12-5|few|TRBJ2-3
CASGLFASRGAGDTQYF
TGTGCTAGTGGTTTGTTCGCCTCCAGGGGCGCGGGAGATACGCAGTATTTT
>TRBD1|TRBV20-1|once|TRBJ2-7
CSARDGLYRQGFREQYF
TGCAGTGCTAGAGATGGTCTTTACCGACAGGGGTTTCGCGAGCAGTACTTC
>TRBD2|TRBV6-5|NA|TRBJ2-2
CASSYVRAGAAGELFF
TGTGCCAGCAGTTACGTTCGAGCGGGAGCGGCCGGGGAGCTGTTTTTT
>TRBD2|TRBV6-1|NA|TRBJ2-1
CASRSVAGGFYNEQFF
TGTGCCAGCAGGTCGGTAGCGGGAGGATTCTACAATGAGCAGTTCTTC
>NA|TRBV12-3/TRBV12-4|once|TRBJ1-2
CASSLALGTPEGYTF
TGTGCCAGCAGTTTAGCGCTTGGGACGCCAGAAGGCTACACCTTC
>TRBD2|TRBV4-2|few|TRBJ2-3
CASSQGRTSGGTQYF
TGTGCCAGCAGCCAAGGGAGGACTAGCGGAGGTACGCAGTATTTT
>NA|TRBV7-9|NA|TRBJ2-5
CASTHTAVGGETQYF
TGTGCCAGCACACATACAGCCGTCGGGGGAGAGACCCAGTACTTC
>NA|TRBV20-1|NA|TRBJ2-7
CSASGIGNEQYF
TGCAGTGCTAGCGGGATTGGCAACGAGCAGTACTTC
>TRBD2|TRBV6-2/TRBV6-3|NA|TRBJ2-7
CASSRPGLAGGGYEQYF
TGTGCCAGCAGCCGTCCGGGACTAGCGGGAGGGGGCTACGAGCAGTACTTC
>NA|TRBV11-2|many|TRBJ2-1
CASSSGLESLTYNEQFF
TGTGCCAGCAGCTCAGGCCTAGAATCGTTGACCTACAATGAGCAGTTCTTC